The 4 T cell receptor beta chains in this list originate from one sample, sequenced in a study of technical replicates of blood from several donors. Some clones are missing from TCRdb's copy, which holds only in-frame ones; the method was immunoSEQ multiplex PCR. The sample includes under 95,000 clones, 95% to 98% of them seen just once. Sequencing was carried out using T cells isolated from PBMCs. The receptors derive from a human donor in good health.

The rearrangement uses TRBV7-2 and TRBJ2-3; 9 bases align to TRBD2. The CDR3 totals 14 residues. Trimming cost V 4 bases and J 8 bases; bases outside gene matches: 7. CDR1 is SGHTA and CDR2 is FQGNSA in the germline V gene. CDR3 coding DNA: TGTGCCAGCAGCTGGGGACTAGCTCCGTTTACGCAGTATTTT. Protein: CASSWGLAPFTQYF.

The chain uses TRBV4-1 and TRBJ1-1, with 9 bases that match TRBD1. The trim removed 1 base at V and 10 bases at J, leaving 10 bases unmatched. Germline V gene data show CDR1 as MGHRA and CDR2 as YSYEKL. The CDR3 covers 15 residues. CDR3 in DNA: TGCGCCAGCAGCCAAGTTCCGGGACAGGGTTCGGGAGCTTTCTTT. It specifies CASSQVPGQGSGAFF.

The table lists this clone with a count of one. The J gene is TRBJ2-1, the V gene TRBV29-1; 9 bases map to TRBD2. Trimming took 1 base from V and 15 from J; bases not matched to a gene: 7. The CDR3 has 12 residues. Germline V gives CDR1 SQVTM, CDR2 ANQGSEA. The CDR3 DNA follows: TGCAGCGTTGAAGTCCCTAGCGGGATGGGGTTCTTC. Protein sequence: CSVEVPSGMGFF.

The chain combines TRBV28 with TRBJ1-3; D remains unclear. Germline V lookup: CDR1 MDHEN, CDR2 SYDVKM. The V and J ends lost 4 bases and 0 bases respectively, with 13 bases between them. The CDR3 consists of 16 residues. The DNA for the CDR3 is TGTGCCAGCAGTTCCCCCGACGGGAGCTCTGGAAACACCATATATTTT. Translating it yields CASSSPDGSSGNTIYF. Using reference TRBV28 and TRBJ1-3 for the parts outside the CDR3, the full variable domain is DVKVTQSSRYLVKRTGEKVFLECVQDMDHENMFWYRQDPGLGLRLIYFSYDVKMKEKGDIPEGYSVSREKKERFSLILESASTNQTSMYLCASSSPDGSSGNTIYFGEGSWLTVV.